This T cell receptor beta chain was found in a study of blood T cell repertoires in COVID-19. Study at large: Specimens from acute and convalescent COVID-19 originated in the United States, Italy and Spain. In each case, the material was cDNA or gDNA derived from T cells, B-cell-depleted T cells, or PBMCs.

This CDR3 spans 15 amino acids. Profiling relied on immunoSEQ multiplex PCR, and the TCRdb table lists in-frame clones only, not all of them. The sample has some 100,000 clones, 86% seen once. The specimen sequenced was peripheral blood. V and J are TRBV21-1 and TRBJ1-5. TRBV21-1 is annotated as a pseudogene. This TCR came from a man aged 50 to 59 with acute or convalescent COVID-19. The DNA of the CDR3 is TGTGCCAGCAGCACTTACGCCACGGTGATTCAGCCCCAGCATTTT. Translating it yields CASSTYATVIQPQHF.